Below, 22 T cell receptor beta chains from the same sample are listed, as sequenced in a study of beta chain features in type 1 diabetes. The authors reverse transcribed all of the isolated RNA, so sequencing captured expressed TCRB transcripts. Repertoires were generated with immunoSEQ multiplex PCR, while TCRdb's copy carries only in-frame clones and drops some. The table shows about 250,000 clones, with 13% to 15% occurring only once. Sample: naive CD4+ T cells from blood. Receptor source: a woman aged 40 to 49 in good health.

The V gene is TRBV28, the J gene TRBJ1-2; D ambiguous. This CDR3 region has 15 residues. Germline CDR1 and CDR2: MDHEN and SYDVKM. The germline V and J ends were trimmed by 7 bases and 2 bases, with 17 bases remaining between them. The CDR3 is CASTLPAGVNYGYTF. Written as DNA, the CDR3 is TGTGCCAGCACCCTCCCCGCAGGCGTCAACTATGGCTACACCTTC.

This clone was seen a handful of times. The genes are TRBV6-1 and TRBJ1-2; D possibly corresponds to TRBD1 (5 bases). The germline V and J ends were trimmed by 1 base and 7 bases, with 10 bases remaining between them. This CDR3 is built from 13 residues. The germline CDR1 and CDR2 sequences are MNHNS and SASEGT. The CDR3 sequence: CASSEEGRAGYTF. In DNA form, the CDR3 reads TGTGCCAGCAGTGAAGAGGGCAGGGCTGGCTACACCTTC.

This clone was seen more than once but under ten times. The chain couples TRBV7-2 to TRBJ1-4; D gene uncertain. The CDR3 is made up of 14 amino acids. The V and J ends lost 3 bases and 0 bases respectively, with 5 bases between them. Germline loops: CDR1 SGHTA, CDR2 FQGNSA. The CDR3 here is CASSFGATNEKLFF. CDR3 sequence (DNA): TGTGCCAGCAGCTTCGGAGCAACTAATGAAAAACTGTTTTTT.

This clone appeared a few times. The CDR3 reads CASSSPSGGKDTQYF. As DNA, the CDR3 is TGTGCCAGCAGCTCCCCCAGCGGGGGAAAGGATACGCAGTATTTT. This chain links TRBV7-2 with TRBJ2-3, with 8 bases matching TRBD2. Germline lookup yields CDR1 SGHTA and CDR2 FQGNSA. J gave up 6 bases and V 4 bases, and 9 bases lay outside the gene matches. This CDR3 region has 15 residues. Combining the CDR3 with reference TRBV7-2 and TRBJ2-3 gives the whole variable domain GAGVSQSPSNKVTEKGKDVELRCDPISGHTALYWYRQSLGQGLEFLIYFQGNSAPDKSGLPSDRFSAERTGGSVSTLTIQRTQQEDSAVYLCASSSPSGGKDTQYFGPGTRLTVL.

This clone has more than one count but fewer than ten. The gene calls are TRBV29-1 and TRBJ1-2; D is perhaps TRBD1 (5 bases). The CDR3 has 12 residues. With 6 bases removed from V and 6 bases from J, the gap between germline ends came to 14 bases. Germline CDR1 and CDR2: SQVTM and ANQGSEA. CDR3 loop: CSVPGGSNGYTF. CDR3 in DNA: TGCAGCGTCCCGGGGGGTTCTAATGGCTACACCTTC. Variable domain in full (rest from reference TRBV29-1 and TRBJ1-2): SAVISQKPSRDICQRGTSLTIQCQVDSQVTMMFWYRQQPGQSLTLIATANQGSEATYESGFVIDKFPISRPNLTFSTLTVSNMSPEDSSIYLCSVPGGSNGYTFGSGTRLTVV.

This clone was detected a few times. This sequence joins TRBV11-2 and TRBJ2-1; unclear D gene. The CDR3 spans 12 residues. The V end was cut by 5 bases, the J end by 8 bases, with 10 bases between. Germline CDR1 and CDR2: SGHAT and FQNNGV. CDR3 amino acids: CASSLFYHEQFF. CDR3 nucleotides: TGTGCCAGCAGCCTCTTTTATCATGAGCAGTTCTTC.

This clone has just a few counts. The chain employs TRBV7-2 and TRBJ2-2; TRBD1 matches 7 bases. The CDR3 has 15 residues. Germline CDR1 is SGHTA and CDR2 is FQGNSA. V lost 4 bases and J lost 0; bases outside the gene matches: 2. CDR3 loop: CASSSGGSNTGELFF. The CDR3 DNA reads as TGTGCCAGCAGCTCAGGGGGATCGAACACCGGGGAGCTGTTTTTT.

This clone appeared a few times. The J gene is TRBJ2-5, the V gene TRBV5-1; D may be TRBD1 (6 bases). Trimming stripped 7 bases from V and 5 bases from J, with 18 bases between. CDR3 size: 14 residues. Germline-derived CDR1 and CDR2 are SGHRS and YFSETQ. The CDR3 protein is CASGRGRSGETQYF. The CDR3 DNA follows: TGCGCCAGCGGCAGGGGTCGATCGGGGGAGACCCAGTACTTC.

This clone was picked up a small number of times. The junction does not match germline at one end; this may be a read error. The rearrangement links TRBV9 to TRBJ1-3; no definite D call. The CDR3 runs 16 residues. The germline V gene encodes CDR1 SGDLS and CDR2 YYNGEE. For the CDR3, the DNA is TGTGCCAGCAGCGTAGCCGGCACTTTGCCTGGAGACACCATATATTTT. Protein: CASSVAGTLPGDTIYF.

This clone was counted between two and nine times. The CDR3: CASSLGLGSYEQYF. The CDR3 DNA reads as TGTGCCAGCAGCTTAGGTCTAGGAAGCTACGAGCAGTACTTC. This chain connects TRBV13 to TRBJ2-7, with no clear D. Trimming removed 0 bases from V and 3 bases from J, with 9 bases in between. CDR1 and CDR2 (germline): PRHDT, FYEKMQ (reference sequence). This CDR3 comprises 14 residues.

This clone has ten or more counts. The chain links TRBV7-9 to TRBJ2-5, with 8 positions matching TRBD1. The CDR3 sequence is 14 residues long. J lost 4 bases, V lost 6 bases, and 7 bases had no gene match. CDR1 is SEHNR and CDR2 is FQNEAQ in the germline V gene (reference sequence). The DNA for the CDR3 is TGTGCCAGCAGACGGACAGGGATAGGAGAGACCCAGTACTTC. Protein sequence: CASRRTGIGETQYF.

This clone has just a few counts. The rearrangement joins TRBV5-1 to TRBJ2-1; D possibly corresponds to TRBD1 (6 bases). From germline, CDR1 is SGHRS and CDR2 YFSETQ. Trimming pared 0 bases from V and 9 bases from J, leaving 19 bases between. The CDR3 is 16 amino acids. The DNA for the CDR3 is TGCGCCAGCAGCTTGGCAGGGGCAACCTGGGAGAGTGAGCAGTTCTTC. Encoded protein: CASSLAGATWESEQFF.

This clone has only a few counts. The chain uses TRBV4-1 and TRBJ1-2; tentative D call: TRBD1 (5 bases). CDR1 and CDR2 (germline): MGHRA, YSYEKL. The CDR3 has 16 residues. Deletions cut 8 bases from V and 6 bases from J, with 25 bases between. CDR3 sequence (DNA): TGCGCCAGCCGCACAGCCGCCGATTGGGGCGCCGATGGCTACACCTTC. Its translation is CASRTAADWGADGYTF.

This clone was counted between two and nine times. The V call is TRBV7-2, the J call TRBJ2-7, with TRBD2 identical over 11 bases. Germline V gives CDR1 SGHTA, CDR2 FQGNSA. V was clipped by 5 bases and J by 2 bases; unmatched bases: 8. The CDR3 has 16 amino acids. CDR3 region: CASSPVATSGAYEQYF. In DNA form, the CDR3 reads TGTGCCAGCAGCCCAGTCGCGACTAGCGGGGCCTACGAGCAGTACTTC. The full variable domain, in which reference TRBV7-2 and TRBJ2-7 provide the parts outside the CDR3, is GAGVSQSPSNKVTEKGKDVELRCDPISGHTALYWYRQSLGQGLEFLIYFQGNSAPDKSGLPSDRFSAERTGGSVSTLTIQRTQQEDSAVYLCASSPVATSGAYEQYFGPGTRLTVT.

This sequence joins TRBV5-6 and TRBJ1-6; 7 nucleotides agree with TRBD1. CDR1 SGHDT and CDR2 YYEEEE come from the germline V gene. The CDR3 has 15 residues. Unmatched junction bases numbered 8, after V lost 4 bases and J lost 7 bases. CDR3 coding DNA: TGTGCCAGCAGCCTCCGGGACAGTCTAAATTCACCCCTCCACTTT. Residues: CASSLRDSLNSPLHF.

This clone came up a few times. This chain joins TRBV2 and TRBJ2-6, with D possibly matching TRBD2 (5 bases). There are 16 residues in the CDR3. Trimming removed 6 bases at V and 2 bases at J, with 14 bases between. The germline gives CDR1 SNHLY, CDR2 FYNNEI. The CDR3 DNA is TGTGCCAGCAGACCCGGGCTAGCTACTGGGGCCAACGTCCTGACTTTC. It encodes CASRPGLATGANVLTF.

The gene calls are TRBV11-2 and TRBJ2-3, with TRBD2 matching 10 bases. The trim removed 4 bases at V and 2 bases at J, leaving 9 bases unmatched. Germline CDR1 SGHAT, CDR2 FQNNGV. The CDR3 spans 17 residues. The DNA for the CDR3 is TGTGCCAGCAGCTCGGGTCTAGCGGGGGCATACACAGATACGCAGTATTTT. Amino acids: CASSSGLAGAYTDTQYF.

The chain recombines TRBV15 with TRBJ1-2, with TRBD1 identical over 7 bases. Germline V CDR1 and CDR2: LNHNV, YYDKDF (reference sequence). The junction had 5 bases not matched to a gene; V was cut back by 1 base and J by 6 bases. The CDR3 totals 14 residues. CDR3 in amino acids: CATSRGGTVHGYTF. The CDR3 nucleotides read TGTGCCACCAGCAGAGGAGGGACAGTCCATGGCTACACCTTC.

V and J are TRBV5-1 and TRBJ2-5; 9 bases are a match to TRBD2. This CDR3 is built from 14 residues. The ends lost 4 bases at V and 3 bases at J; junction bases unmatched: 4. The germline gives CDR1 SGHRS, CDR2 YFSETQ. The CDR3 DNA is TGCGCCAGCAGCCCTAGACTAGCGGAAGAGACCCAGTACTTC. Protein sequence: CASSPRLAEETQYF.

The chain carries TRBV5-1 and TRBJ2-3; tentatively, D is TRBD2 (5 bases). The CDR3 is 18 amino acids. The V and J ends lost 1 base and 0 bases respectively, with 18 bases between them. The germline V gene has CDR1 SGHRS and CDR2 YFSETQ. The CDR3 loop is CASSLFVRGSTSTDTQYF. For the CDR3, the DNA is TGCGCCAGCAGCTTGTTCGTACGGGGTTCAACTAGCACAGATACGCAGTATTTT.

This clone was picked up a small number of times. V gene TRBV6-5 combines with J gene TRBJ1-2; possible D gene TRBD1, 6 bases. This CDR3 comprises 13 residues. V was shortened by 2 bases and J by 6 bases, with 10 bases between the two germline ends. Germline loops: CDR1 MNHEY, CDR2 SVGAGI. The CDR3 sequence: CASSYPGTHGYTF. The CDR3 DNA reads TGTGCCAGCAGTTACCCTGGGACACATGGCTACACCTTC.

CDR3 bases: TGTGCCAGCAGTGCTTATGGCAGGGTGGCAGATACGCAGTATTTT. This sequence encodes CASSAYGRVADTQYF. This chain links TRBV6-6 with TRBJ2-3, with D possibly TRBD1 on 5 matching bases. The CDR3 is 15 amino acids. The germline CDR1 and CDR2 sequences are MNHNY and SVGAGI (reference sequence). V shed 5 bases and J shed 4 bases, with 16 bases lying between them.